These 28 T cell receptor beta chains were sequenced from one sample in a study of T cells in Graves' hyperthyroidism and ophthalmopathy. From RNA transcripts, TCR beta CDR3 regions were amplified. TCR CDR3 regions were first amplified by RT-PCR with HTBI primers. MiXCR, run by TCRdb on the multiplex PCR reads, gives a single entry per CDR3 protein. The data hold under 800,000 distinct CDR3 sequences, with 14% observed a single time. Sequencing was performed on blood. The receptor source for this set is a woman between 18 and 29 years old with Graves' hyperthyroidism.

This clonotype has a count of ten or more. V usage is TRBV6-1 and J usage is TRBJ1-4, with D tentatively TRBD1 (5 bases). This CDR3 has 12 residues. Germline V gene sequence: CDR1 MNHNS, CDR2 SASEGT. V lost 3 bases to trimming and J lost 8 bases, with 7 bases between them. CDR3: CASSEGTEKLFF. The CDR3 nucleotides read TGTGCCAGCAGTGAGGGGACGGAAAAACTGTTTTTT.

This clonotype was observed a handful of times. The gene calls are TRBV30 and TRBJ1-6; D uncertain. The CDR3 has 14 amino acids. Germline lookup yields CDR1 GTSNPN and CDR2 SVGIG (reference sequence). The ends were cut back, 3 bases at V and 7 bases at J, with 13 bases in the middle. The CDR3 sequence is CAWRTGPSNSPLHF. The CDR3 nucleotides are TGTGCCTGGAGGACCGGGCCTTCAAATTCACCCCTCCACTTT.

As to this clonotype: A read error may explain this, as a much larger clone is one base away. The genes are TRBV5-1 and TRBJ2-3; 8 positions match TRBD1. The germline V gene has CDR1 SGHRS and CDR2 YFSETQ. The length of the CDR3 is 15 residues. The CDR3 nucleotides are TGCGCCGGCAGAACCGGGACAGGCTACACAGATACGCAGTATTTT. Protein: CAGRTGTGYTDTQYF.

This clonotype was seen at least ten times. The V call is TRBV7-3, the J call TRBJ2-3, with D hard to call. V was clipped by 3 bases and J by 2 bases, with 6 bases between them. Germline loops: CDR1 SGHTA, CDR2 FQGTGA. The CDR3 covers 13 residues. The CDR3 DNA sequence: TGTGCCAGCAGCTTTACGCTCACAGATACGCAGTATTTT. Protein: CASSFTLTDTQYF.

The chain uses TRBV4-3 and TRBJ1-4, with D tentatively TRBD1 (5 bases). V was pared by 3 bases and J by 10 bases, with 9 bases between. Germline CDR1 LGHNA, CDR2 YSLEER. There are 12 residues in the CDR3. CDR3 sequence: CASSQRGGKLFF. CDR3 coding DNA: TGCGCCAGCAGCCAGAGGGGAGGAAAACTGTTTTTT.

CDR3 sequence: CASSQELAGEVLETQYF. The CDR3 bases are TGCGCCAGCAGCCAAGAACTAGCGGGAGAGGTGTTAGAGACCCAGTACTTC. The chain uses TRBV4-3 and TRBJ2-5; 11 bases align to TRBD2. The V segment lost 0 bases and the J segment 4 bases; nucleotides outside the gene matches: 7. CDR1 and CDR2 (germline): LGHNA, YSLEER. This CDR3 spans 17 amino acids.

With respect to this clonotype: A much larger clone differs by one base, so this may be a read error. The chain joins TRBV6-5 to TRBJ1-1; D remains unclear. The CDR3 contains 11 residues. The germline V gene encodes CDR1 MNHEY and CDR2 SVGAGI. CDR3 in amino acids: CASNYPPEAFF. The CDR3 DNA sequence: TGTGCCAGCAATTACCCTCCTGAAGCTTTCTTT.

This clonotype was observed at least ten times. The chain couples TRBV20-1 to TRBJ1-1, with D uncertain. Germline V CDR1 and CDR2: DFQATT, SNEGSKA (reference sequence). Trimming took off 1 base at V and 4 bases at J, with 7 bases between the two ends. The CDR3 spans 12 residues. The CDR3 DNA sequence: TGCAGTGCTAGAGCGGCCTCCACTGAAGCTTTCTTT. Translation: CSARAASTEAFF.

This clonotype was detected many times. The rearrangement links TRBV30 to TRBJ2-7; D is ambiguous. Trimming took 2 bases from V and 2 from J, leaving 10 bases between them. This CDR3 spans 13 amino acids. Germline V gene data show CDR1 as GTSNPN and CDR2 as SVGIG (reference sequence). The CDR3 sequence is CAWSTTTAYEQYF. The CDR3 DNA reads TGTGCCTGGAGTACCACGACCGCCTACGAGCAGTACTTC.

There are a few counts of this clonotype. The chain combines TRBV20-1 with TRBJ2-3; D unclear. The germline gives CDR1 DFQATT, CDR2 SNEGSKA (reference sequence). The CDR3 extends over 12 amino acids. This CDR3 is CSHLKNTDTQYF. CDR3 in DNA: TGCAGCCACCTAAAGAACACAGATACGCAGTATTTT.

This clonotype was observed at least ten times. The DNA of the CDR3 is TGTGCCAGCAGCCCCCGTGGGACTAGCGGTCAAGAGACCCAGTACTTC. Protein product: CASSPRGTSGQETQYF. This chain connects TRBV13 to TRBJ2-5, with TRBD2 identical over 11 bases. The CDR3 is made up of 16 amino acids. The V segment lost 5 bases and the J segment 2 bases; nucleotides outside the gene matches: 7. Germline CDR1 is PRHDT and CDR2 is FYEKMQ (reference sequence).

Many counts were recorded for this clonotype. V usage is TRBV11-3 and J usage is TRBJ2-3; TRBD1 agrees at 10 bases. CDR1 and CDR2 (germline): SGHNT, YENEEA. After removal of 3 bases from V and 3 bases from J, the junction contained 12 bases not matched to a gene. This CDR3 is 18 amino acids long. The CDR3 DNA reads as TGTGCCAGCAGCTTCCGCACCCCCGGGACAGGGGCAACAGATACGCAGTATTTT. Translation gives CASSFRTPGTGATDTQYF. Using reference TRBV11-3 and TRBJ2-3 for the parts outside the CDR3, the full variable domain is EAGVVQSPRYKIIEKKQPVAFWCNPISGHNTLYWYLQNLGQGPELLIRYENEEAVDDSQLPKDRFSAERLKGVDSTLKIQPAELGDSAVYLCASSFRTPGTGATDTQYFGPGTRLTVL.

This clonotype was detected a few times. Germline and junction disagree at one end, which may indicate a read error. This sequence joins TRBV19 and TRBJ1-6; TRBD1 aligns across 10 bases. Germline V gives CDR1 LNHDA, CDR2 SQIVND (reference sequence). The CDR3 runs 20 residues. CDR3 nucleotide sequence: TGTGCCAGTAGTATGATACGGGACAGGGGCAGGAGCTCCTATAATTCACCCCCCCACTTT. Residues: CASSMIRDRGRSSYNSPPHF.

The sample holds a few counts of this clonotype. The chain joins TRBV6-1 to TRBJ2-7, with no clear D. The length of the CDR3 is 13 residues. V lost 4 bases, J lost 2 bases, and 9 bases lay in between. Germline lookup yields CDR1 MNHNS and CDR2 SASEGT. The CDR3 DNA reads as TGTGCCAGCAGTGCCCCTTTGGCCTACGAGCAGTACTTC. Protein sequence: CASSAPLAYEQYF.

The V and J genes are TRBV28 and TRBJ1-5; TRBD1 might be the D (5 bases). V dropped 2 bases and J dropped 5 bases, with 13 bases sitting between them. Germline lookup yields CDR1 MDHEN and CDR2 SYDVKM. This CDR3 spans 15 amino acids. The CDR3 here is CASSLGGFGDQPQHF. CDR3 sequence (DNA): TGTGCCAGCAGTTTAGGGGGATTTGGGGATCAGCCCCAGCATTTT.

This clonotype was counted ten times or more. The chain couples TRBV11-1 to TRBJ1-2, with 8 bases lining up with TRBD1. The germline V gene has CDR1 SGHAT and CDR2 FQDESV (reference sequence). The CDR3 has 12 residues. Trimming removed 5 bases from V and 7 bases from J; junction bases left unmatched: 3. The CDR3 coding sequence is TGTGCCAGCAGCGCGGACAGGGCTGGCTACACCTTC. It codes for CASSADRAGYTF.

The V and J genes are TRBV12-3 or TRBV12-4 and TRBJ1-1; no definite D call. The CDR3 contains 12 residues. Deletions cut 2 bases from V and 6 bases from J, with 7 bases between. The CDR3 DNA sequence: TGTGCCAGCAGTTTAAGGGTAGCTGAAGCTTTCTTT. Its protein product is CASSLRVAEAFF.

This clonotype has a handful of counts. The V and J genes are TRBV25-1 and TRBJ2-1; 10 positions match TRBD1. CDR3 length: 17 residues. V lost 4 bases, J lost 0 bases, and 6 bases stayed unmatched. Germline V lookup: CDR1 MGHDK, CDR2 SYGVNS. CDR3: CASSAGTGVTSYNEQFF. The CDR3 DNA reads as TGTGCCAGCAGTGCCGGGACAGGGGTCACCTCCTACAATGAGCAGTTCTTC.

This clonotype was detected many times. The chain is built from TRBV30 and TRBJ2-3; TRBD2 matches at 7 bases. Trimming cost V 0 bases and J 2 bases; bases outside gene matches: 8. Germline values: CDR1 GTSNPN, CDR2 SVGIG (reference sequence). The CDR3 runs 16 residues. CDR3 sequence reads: CAWSVLAGEPTDTQYF. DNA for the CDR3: TGTGCCTGGAGTGTATTGGCGGGAGAGCCCACAGATACGCAGTATTTT.

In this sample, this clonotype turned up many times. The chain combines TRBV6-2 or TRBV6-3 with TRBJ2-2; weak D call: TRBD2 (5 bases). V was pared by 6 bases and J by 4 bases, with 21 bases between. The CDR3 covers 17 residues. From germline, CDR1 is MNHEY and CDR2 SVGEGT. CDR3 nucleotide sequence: TGTGCCAGCAGGCGAGGCTATACGGGGTGGGGCACCGGGGAGCTGTTTTTT. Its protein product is CASRRGYTGWGTGELFF.

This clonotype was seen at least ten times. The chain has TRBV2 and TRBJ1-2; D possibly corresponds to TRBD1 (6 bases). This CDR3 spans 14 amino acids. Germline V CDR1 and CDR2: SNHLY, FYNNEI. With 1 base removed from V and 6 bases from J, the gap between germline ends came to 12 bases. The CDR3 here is CASSEVEGGHGYTF. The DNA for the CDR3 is TGTGCCAGCAGTGAAGTGGAGGGGGGCCATGGCTACACCTTC.

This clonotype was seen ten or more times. This CDR3 reads CASSLAFDLQGWNTEAFF. The CDR3 DNA is TGTGCCAGCAGTTTGGCCTTCGACTTACAGGGTTGGAACACTGAAGCTTTCTTT. V and J are TRBV12-3 or TRBV12-4 and TRBJ1-1; a possible D gene is TRBD1 (6 bases). V gave up 3 bases and J gave up 1 base, with 21 bases separating them. The CDR3 is 18 residues long.

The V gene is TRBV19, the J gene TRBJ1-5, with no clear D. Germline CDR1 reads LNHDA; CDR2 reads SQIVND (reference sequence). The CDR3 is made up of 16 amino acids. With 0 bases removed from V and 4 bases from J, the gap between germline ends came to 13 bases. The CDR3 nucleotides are TGTGCCAGTAGTATAGATTCGGCAGTCGCAAATCAGCCCCAGCATTTT. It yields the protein CASSIDSAVANQPQHF.

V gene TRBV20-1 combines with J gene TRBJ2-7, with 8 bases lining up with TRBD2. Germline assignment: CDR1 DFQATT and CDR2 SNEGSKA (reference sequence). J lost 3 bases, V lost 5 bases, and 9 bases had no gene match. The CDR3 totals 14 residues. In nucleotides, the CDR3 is TGCAGTGCTTTTAATATAGCGGGATTCTACGAGCAGTACTTC. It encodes CSAFNIAGFYEQYF.

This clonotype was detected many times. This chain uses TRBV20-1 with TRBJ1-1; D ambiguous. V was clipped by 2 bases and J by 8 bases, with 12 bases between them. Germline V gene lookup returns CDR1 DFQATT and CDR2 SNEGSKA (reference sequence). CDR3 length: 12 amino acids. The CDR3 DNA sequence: TGCAGTGCTAGAACACTGGAGGCAGAAGCTTTCTTT. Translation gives CSARTLEAEAFF.

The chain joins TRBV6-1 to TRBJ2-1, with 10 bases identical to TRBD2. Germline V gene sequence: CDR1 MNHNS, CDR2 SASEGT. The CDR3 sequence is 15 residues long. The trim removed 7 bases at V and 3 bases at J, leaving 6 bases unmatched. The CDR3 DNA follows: TGTGCCAGCATGATAAGCGGGAGGGTCTACAATGAGCAGTTCTTC. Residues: CASMISGRVYNEQFF.

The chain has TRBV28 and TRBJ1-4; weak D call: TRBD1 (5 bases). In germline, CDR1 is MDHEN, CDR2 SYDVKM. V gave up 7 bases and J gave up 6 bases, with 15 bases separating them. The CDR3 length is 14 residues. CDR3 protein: CASNSGGVDEKLFF. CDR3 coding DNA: TGTGCCAGCAATTCTGGGGGGGTAGATGAAAAACTGTTTTTT.

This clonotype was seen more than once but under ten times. The CDR3 sequence is CASSEGTFAAQETQYF. The CDR3 DNA reads as TGTGCCAGCAGTGAGGGGACCTTTGCGGCCCAAGAGACCCAGTACTTC. V gene TRBV27 combines with J gene TRBJ2-5, with D perhaps assigned TRBD1 or TRBD2 (5 bases each). The CDR3 has 16 residues. V lost 5 bases to trimming and J lost 1 base, with 17 bases between them. Germline V gene data show CDR1 as MNHEY and CDR2 as SMNVEV (reference sequence).